This T cell receptor beta chain was identified in a study of PD-1 blockade in mismatch repair-deficient tumors. Overall study findings and caveats: Rapid post-treatment expansion, then contraction, generally preceding radiologic response, marked tumor-resident clones.

The trim removed 8 bases at V and 7 bases at J, leaving 5 bases unmatched. Germline V gene data show CDR1 as PRHDT and CDR2 as FYEKMQ (reference sequence). The CDR3 consists of 13 residues. TCRdb keeps only in-frame clones here, not all; method: immunoSEQ multiplex PCR. The top ten clones hold 4.5% to 5.5% of a sample with around 100,000 clones, around three quarters of them seen once. This clone was detected only a few times. Its antigen remains unidentified. PCR or immunohistochemistry showed mismatch repair deficiency in every enrolled patient. TCR sequencing covered a few patients who responded to pembrolizumab.

The TCR originated in an adult with mismatch repair-deficient cancer. This chain uses TRBV13 with TRBJ2-1; 10 nucleotides agree with TRBD2. The specimen comprised peripheral blood, sampled about 60 weeks after starting pembrolizumab. Written as DNA, the CDR3 is TGTGCCAGCGGGTGGACTAGCGGTAATGAGCAGTTCTTC. As protein: CASGWTSGNEQFF. Supplemented by reference TRBV13 and TRBJ2-1, the full variable domain reads AAGVIQSPRHLIKEKRETATLKCYPIPRHDTVYWYQQGPGQDPQFLISFYEKMQSDKGSIPDRFSAQQFSDYHSELNMSSLELGDSALYFCASGWTSGNEQFFGPGTRLTVL.